One sample yielded the 21 T cell receptor beta chains listed below, sequenced in a study of blood T cell repertoires in COVID-19. Clones were read by immunoSEQ multiplex PCR, and TCRdb kept only the in-frame ones, dropping some. Found here are roughly 95,000 clones, around 76% of them singletons; the top ten hold more than 15%. Sequenced sample: peripheral blood. The receptor set was obtained from a man older than 75 with acute or convalescent COVID-19.

V gene TRBV24-1 combines with J gene TRBJ2-2, with 9 bases matching TRBD1. The length of the CDR3 is 14 residues. Germline V gene lookup returns CDR1 KGHDR and CDR2 SFDVKD. V was clipped by 11 bases and J by 3 bases; unmatched bases: 6. CDR3 bases: TGTGCCATCCAGAGGACAGGGGACACCGGGGAGCTGTTTTTT. Translation gives CAIQRTGDTGELFF.

The chain joins TRBV5-1 to TRBJ1-4, with a possible D match to TRBD1 (6 bases). Trimming pared 4 bases from V and 6 bases from J, leaving 13 bases between. The germline gives CDR1 SGHRS, CDR2 YFSETQ. The CDR3 spans 14 residues. CDR3 nucleotide sequence: TGCGCCAGCAGCGCGGACAGTACTGATGAAAAACTGTTTTTT. It specifies CASSADSTDEKLFF.

This sequence joins TRBV4-2 and TRBJ2-3, with D possibly being TRBD1 (6 bases). CDR1 and CDR2 (germline): LGHNA, YNFKEQ. The CDR3 totals 18 residues. V was pared by 4 bases and J by 1 base, with 21 bases between. The CDR3, as DNA: TGTGCCAGCAGCCCCCTTAGTAGGGGGATAGGTGGCACAGATACGCAGTATTTT. Its translation: CASSPLSRGIGGTDTQYF.

The chain recombines TRBV6-2 or TRBV6-3 with TRBJ2-5; D might be TRBD2 (6 bases). CDR3 length: 14 residues. The germline CDR1 and CDR2 sequences are MNHEY and SVGEGT. Trimming cost V 0 bases and J 4 bases, with 9 bases left between them. The CDR3 coding sequence is TGTGCCAGCAGTTACTCCGGGGGAGGAGAGACCCAGTACTTC. Protein product: CASSYSGGGETQYF.

This clone turned up a few times. J is TRBJ2-7 and V is TRBV27, with D possibly being TRBD2 (6 bases). V lost 3 bases and J 3 bases, leaving 15 bases between the germline ends. There are 15 residues in the CDR3. Germline-derived CDR1 and CDR2 are MNHEY and SMNVEV (reference sequence). Here the CDR3 DNA reads TGTGCCAGCAGTTTTGCCTCCGGGAGATTCTACGAGCAGTACTTC. It yields the protein CASSFASGRFYEQYF.

This clone was recorded a few times. The V call is TRBV2, the J call TRBJ2-7; a possible D gene is TRBD1 (5 bases). The CDR3 spans 13 residues. Deletions cut 6 bases from V and 0 bases from J, with 9 bases between. Looked up from germline, CDR1 is SNHLY and CDR2 is FYNNEI. The CDR3 nucleotides are TGTGCCAGCAGACAGGCAAGCTCCTACGAGCAGTACTTC. Residues: CASRQASSYEQYF.

The genes are TRBV18 and TRBJ2-4, with TRBD1 matching over 7 bases. V was pared by 3 bases and J by 2 bases, with 7 bases of the junction left unmatched. The germline CDR1 and CDR2 sequences are KGHSH and LQKENI. This CDR3 region has 16 residues. The CDR3 region is CASSPIQTGSKNIQYF. The CDR3 DNA sequence: TGTGCCAGCTCACCGATACAGACAGGGTCCAAAAACATTCAGTACTTC.

As concerns this clone: The junction departs from germline at one end; a sequencing error may be responsible. The rearrangement links TRBV19 to TRBJ1-1; the match to TRBD1 covers 7 bases. CDR1 is LNHDA, CDR2 SQIVND, per germline (reference sequence). The CDR3 extends over 14 amino acids. Here the CDR3 DNA reads TGTGCCAGTAGAATAGGGGACAGGAACACTGAAGCTTTCTTT. Amino acid sequence: CASRIGDRNTEAFF.

This clone came up a few times. The V and J genes are TRBV12-5 and TRBJ2-3, with a possible D match to TRBD2 (5 bases). The CDR3 extends over 14 amino acids. Germline V CDR1 and CDR2: LGHNT, FRNRAP. Trimming pared 5 bases from V and 0 bases from J, leaving 9 bases between. The CDR3 is CASGPDYSTDTQYF. The CDR3 coding sequence is TGTGCTAGTGGTCCCGACTATAGCACAGATACGCAGTATTTT. Full variable domain (rest looked up from reference TRBV12-5 and TRBJ2-3): DARVTQTPRHKVTEMGQEVTMRCQPILGHNTVFWYRQTMMQGLELLAYFRNRAPLDDSGMPKDRFSAEMPDATLATLKIQPSEPRDSAVYFCASGPDYSTDTQYFGPGTRLTVL.

This clone showed up just a few times. DNA for the CDR3: TGTGCCAGCTCACCACCGGGGATCAGGGACACTGAAGCTTTCTTT. As protein: CASSPPGIRDTEAFF. The chain has TRBV18 and TRBJ1-1; maybe TRBD1 (5 bases). V was cut by 0 bases and J by 3 bases, with 11 bases left in between. Germline assignment: CDR1 KGHSH and CDR2 LQKENI. This CDR3 is 15 amino acids long.

This clone was seen only a few times. This sequence joins TRBV7-2 and TRBJ2-1; 7 bases are a match to TRBD1. The CDR3 has 14 residues. With 6 bases clipped from V and 2 bases from J, the junction kept 4 bases outside the gene matches. CDR1 is SGHTA, CDR2 FQGNSA, per germline. The DNA for the CDR3 is TGTGCCAGCAGTCAGGACAGGACCTACAATGAGCAGTTCTTC. It yields the protein CASSQDRTYNEQFF.

In this sample, this clone turned up a few times. The genes are TRBV27 and TRBJ2-3; no clear D. The germline V gene has CDR1 MNHEY and CDR2 SMNVEV (reference sequence). Trimming took 11 bases from V and 3 from J, leaving 21 bases between them. This CDR3 region has 15 residues. The CDR3 is CAGPREAESTDTQYF. The CDR3 DNA reads TGTGCCGGCCCCCGAGAGGCGGAATCGACAGATACGCAGTATTTT.

This clone was seen just once. The chain has TRBV6-6 and TRBJ2-3, with 7 bases aligning to TRBD2. This CDR3 comprises 14 residues. CDR1 is MNHNY and CDR2 is SVGAGI in the germline V gene (reference sequence). V was clipped by 6 bases and J by 0 bases; unmatched bases: 3. This chain's CDR3 is CASRAGTSTDTQYF. The CDR3, as DNA: TGTGCCAGCAGAGCGGGAACTAGCACAGATACGCAGTATTTT.

This chain connects TRBV2 to TRBJ1-4, with 9 bases that match TRBD1. V shed 8 bases and J 5 bases; nucleotides not matched to a gene: 6. Germline V lookup: CDR1 SNHLY, CDR2 FYNNEI. This CDR3 is built from 14 residues. The CDR3 sequence: CASGYRGRNEKLFF. The CDR3 nucleotides read TGTGCCAGCGGATACAGGGGGCGGAATGAAAAACTGTTTTTT.

This chain joins TRBV9 and TRBJ2-5; 9 bases align to TRBD1. The junction had 5 bases not matched to a gene; V was cut back by 4 bases and J by 4 bases. This CDR3 comprises 14 residues. Germline CDR1 and CDR2: SGDLS and YYNGEE. The CDR3: CASSPGQGRETQYF. The CDR3 DNA reads as TGTGCCAGCAGCCCCGGACAGGGGAGAGAGACCCAGTACTTC.

The genes are TRBV28 and TRBJ1-1; no clear D gene. Per germline, CDR1 MDHEN and CDR2 SYDVKM. V lost 4 bases to trimming and J lost 5 bases, with 14 bases between them. This CDR3 has 14 residues. The CDR3: CASSSTAGGTEAFF. DNA of the CDR3: TGTGCCAGCAGTTCAACAGCGGGTGGGACTGAAGCTTTCTTT.

This clone was observed a single time. This chain uses TRBV7-8 with TRBJ2-5, with a weak D call TRBD1 (6 bases). V lost 1 base to trimming and J lost 5 bases, with 14 bases between them. Germline-derived CDR1 and CDR2 are SGHVS and FQNEAQ. The CDR3 length is 15 residues. This CDR3 is CASSLGTVVLETQYF. CDR3 sequence (DNA): TGTGCCAGCAGCTTAGGGACAGTGGTCTTGGAGACCCAGTACTTC. The full variable domain, with the rest looked up from reference TRBV7-8 and TRBJ2-5, is GAGVSQSPRYKVAKRGQDVALRCDPISGHVSLFWYQQALGQGPEFLTYFQNEAQLDKSGLPSDRFFAERPEGSVSTLKIQRTQQEDSAVYLCASSLGTVVLETQYFGPGTRLLVL.

J is TRBJ2-5 and V is TRBV28; 10 bases line up with TRBD2. The CDR3 has 13 residues. Germline trimming cut 4 bases from V and 4 bases from J; bases unmatched to any gene: 0. Germline V CDR1 and CDR2: MDHEN, SYDVKM. In nucleotides, the CDR3 is TGTGCCAGCAGTTCTAGCGGGGGAGAGACCCAGTACTTC. The encoded protein is CASSSSGGETQYF.

This clone was seen a handful of times. The chain links TRBV18 to TRBJ1-2; D ambiguous. V lost 2 bases to trimming and J lost 1 base, with 17 bases between them. Germline V gene lookup returns CDR1 KGHSH and CDR2 LQKENI. The CDR3 contains 17 residues. The chain's CDR3 is CASSPVAGGGDNYGYTF. DNA for the CDR3: TGTGCCAGCTCACCAGTGGCAGGTGGAGGTGATAACTATGGCTACACCTTC. The variable domain in full, with the rest retrieved from reference TRBV18 and TRBJ1-2, is NAGVMQNPRHLVRRRGQEARLRCSPMKGHSHVYWYRQLPEEGLKFMVYLQKENIIDESGMPKERFSAEFPKEGPSILRIQQVVRGDSAAYFCASSPVAGGGDNYGYTFGSGTRLTVV.

The rearrangement links TRBV2 to TRBJ1-1; D gene uncertain. This CDR3 has 12 residues. Germline V gene lookup returns CDR1 SNHLY and CDR2 FYNNEI. V lost 2 bases, J lost 7 bases, and 8 bases lay in between. The CDR3 loop is CASSELWHEAFF. CDR3 DNA: TGTGCCAGCAGTGAACTGTGGCATGAAGCTTTCTTT.

The genes are TRBV14 and TRBJ2-1; 10 positions agree with TRBD2. The CDR3 length is 14 residues. V gave up 7 bases and J gave up 2 bases; unmatched junction bases: 2. The germline gives CDR1 SGHDN, CDR2 FVKESK. The CDR3 nucleotides are TGTGCCAGCACCCTAGCGGGGGCCTACAATGAGCAGTTCTTC. It specifies CASTLAGAYNEQFF.